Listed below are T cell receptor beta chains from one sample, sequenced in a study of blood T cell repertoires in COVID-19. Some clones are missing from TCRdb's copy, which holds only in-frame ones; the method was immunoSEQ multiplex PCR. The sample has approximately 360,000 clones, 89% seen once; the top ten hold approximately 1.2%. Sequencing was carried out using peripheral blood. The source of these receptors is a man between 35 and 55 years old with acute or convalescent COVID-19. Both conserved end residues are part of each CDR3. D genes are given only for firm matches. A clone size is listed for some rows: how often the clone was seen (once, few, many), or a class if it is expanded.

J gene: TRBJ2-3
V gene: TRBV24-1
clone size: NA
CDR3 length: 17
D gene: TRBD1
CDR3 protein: CATSDTRGTGGADTQYF
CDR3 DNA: TGTGCCACCAGTGATACGCGGGGGACAGGGGGCGCGGATACGCAGTATTTT

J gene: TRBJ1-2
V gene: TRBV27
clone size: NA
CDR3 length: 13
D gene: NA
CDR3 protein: CASSANGVIGYTF
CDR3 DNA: TGTGCCAGCAGTGCTAACGGGGTGATCGGCTACACCTTC

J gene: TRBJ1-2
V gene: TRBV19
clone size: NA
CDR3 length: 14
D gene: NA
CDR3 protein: CASRFGTTNYGYTF
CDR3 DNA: TGTGCCAGTAGGTTTGGTACAACTAACTATGGCTACACCTTC

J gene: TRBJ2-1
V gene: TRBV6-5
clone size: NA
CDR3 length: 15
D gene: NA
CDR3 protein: CASSYRGGLSNEQFF
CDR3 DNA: TGTGCCAGCAGTTACCGCGGAGGGCTGTCGAATGAGCAGTTCTTC

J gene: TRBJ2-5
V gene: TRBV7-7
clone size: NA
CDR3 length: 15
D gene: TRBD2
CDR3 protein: CASSFEGGLGETQYF
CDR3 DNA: TGTGCTAGCAGCTTCGAGGGAGGGCTGGGGGAGACCCAGTACTTC

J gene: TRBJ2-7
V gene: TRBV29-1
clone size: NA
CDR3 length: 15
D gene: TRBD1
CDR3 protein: CSVEAGTGGAYEQYF
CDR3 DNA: TGCAGCGTTGAAGCCGGGACAGGGGGGGCGTACGAGCAGTACTTC

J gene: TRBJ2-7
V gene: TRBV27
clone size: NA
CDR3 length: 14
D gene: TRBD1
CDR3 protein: CASSFQGANYEQYF
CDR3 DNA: TGTGCCAGCAGTTTCCAGGGGGCCAACTACGAGCAGTACTTC

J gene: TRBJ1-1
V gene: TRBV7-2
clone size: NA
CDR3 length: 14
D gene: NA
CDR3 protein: CASSFQGLWTEAFF
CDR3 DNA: TGTGCCAGCAGCTTCCAGGGGTTGTGGACTGAAGCTTTCTTT

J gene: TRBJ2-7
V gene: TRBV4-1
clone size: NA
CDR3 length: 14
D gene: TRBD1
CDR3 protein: CASSPTGGTYEQYF
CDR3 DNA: TGCGCCAGCAGCCCGACAGGGGGTACCTACGAGCAGTACTTC

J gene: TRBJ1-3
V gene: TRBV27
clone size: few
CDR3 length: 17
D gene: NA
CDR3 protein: CASSPRGWAGAGNTIYF
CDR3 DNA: TGTGCCAGCAGTCCCCGAGGCTGGGCGGGTGCTGGAAACACCATATATTTT

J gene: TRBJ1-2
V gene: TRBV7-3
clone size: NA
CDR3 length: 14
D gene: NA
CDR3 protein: CASSPTGGSYGYTF
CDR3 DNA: TGTGCCAGCAGCCCAACGGGGGGATCCTATGGCTACACCTTC

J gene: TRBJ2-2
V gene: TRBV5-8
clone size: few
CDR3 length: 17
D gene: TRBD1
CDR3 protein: CASSLAGTGMWTGELFF
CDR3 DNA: TGTGCCAGCAGCTTGGCCGGGACAGGGATGTGGACCGGGGAGCTGTTTTTT

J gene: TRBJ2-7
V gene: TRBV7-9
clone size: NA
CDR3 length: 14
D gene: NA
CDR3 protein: CASSLVYRPYEQYF
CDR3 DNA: TGTGCCAGCAGCTTAGTGTACAGACCCTACGAGCAGTACTTC

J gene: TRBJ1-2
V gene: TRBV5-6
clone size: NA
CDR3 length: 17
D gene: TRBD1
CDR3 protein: CASQVRDRSVVYYGYTF
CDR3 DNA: TGTGCCAGTCAAGTCCGGGACAGGAGTGTGGTTTACTATGGCTACACCTTC

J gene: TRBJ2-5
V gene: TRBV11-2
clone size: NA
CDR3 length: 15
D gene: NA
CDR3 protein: CASSLDPRGRETQYF
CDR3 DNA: TGTGCCAGCAGCTTAGACCCCAGGGGTAGGGAGACCCAGTACTTC

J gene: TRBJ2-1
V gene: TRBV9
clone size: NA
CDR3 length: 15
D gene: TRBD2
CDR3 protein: CASSVRGGPYNEQFF
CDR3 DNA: TGTGCCAGCAGCGTACGGGGGGGTCCATACAATGAGCAGTTCTTC

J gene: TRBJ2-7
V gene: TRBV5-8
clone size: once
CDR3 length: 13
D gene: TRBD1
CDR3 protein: CAGRDRGSYEQYF
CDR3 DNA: TGTGCCGGAAGGGACAGGGGCTCCTACGAGCAGTACTTC

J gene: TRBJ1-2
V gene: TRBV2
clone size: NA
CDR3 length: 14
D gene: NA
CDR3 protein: CASSDPVANYGYTF
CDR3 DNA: TGTGCCAGCAGTGACCCCGTAGCTAACTATGGCTACACCTTC

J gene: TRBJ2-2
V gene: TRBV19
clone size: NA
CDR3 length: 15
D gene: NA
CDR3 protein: CASSMGGGATGELFF
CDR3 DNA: TGTGCCAGTAGTATGGGGGGAGGCGCCACCGGGGAGCTGTTTTTT

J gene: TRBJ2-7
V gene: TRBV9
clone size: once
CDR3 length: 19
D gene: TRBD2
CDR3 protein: CASSSSRDRGRGPTYEQYF
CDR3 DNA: TGTGCCAGCAGCTCAAGTAGAGATAGAGGGAGGGGTCCAACATACGAGCAGTACTTC

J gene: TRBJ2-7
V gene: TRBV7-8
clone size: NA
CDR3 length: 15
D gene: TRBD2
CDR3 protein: CASRLRGTSRGEQYF
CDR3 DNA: TGTGCCAGCAGACTCAGGGGGACTAGCAGGGGCGAGCAGTACTTC

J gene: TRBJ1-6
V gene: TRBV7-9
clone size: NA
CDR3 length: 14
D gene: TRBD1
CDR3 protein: CASSLGTGNSPLHF
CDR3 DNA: TGTGCCAGCAGCTTAGGGACAGGGAATTCACCCCTCCACTTT

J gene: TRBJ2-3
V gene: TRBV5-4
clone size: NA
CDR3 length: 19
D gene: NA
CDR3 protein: CASSGVGQGGLLPTDTQYF
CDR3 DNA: TGTGCCAGCAGCGGGGTGGGGCAGGGCGGATTGTTACCCACAGATACGCAGTATTTT

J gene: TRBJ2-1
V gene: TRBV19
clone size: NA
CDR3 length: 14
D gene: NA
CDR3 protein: CASSTGVNYNEQFF
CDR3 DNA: TGTGCCAGTAGTACCGGAGTGAACTACAATGAGCAGTTCTTC

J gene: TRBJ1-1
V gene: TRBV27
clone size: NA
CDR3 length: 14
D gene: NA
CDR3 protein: CASSLARAGTEAFF
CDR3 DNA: TGTGCCAGCAGTTTAGCCAGGGCCGGGACTGAAGCTTTCTTT

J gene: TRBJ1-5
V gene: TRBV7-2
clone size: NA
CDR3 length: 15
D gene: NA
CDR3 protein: CASSPSGYSNQPQHF
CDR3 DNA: TGTGCCAGCAGCCCCTCAGGTTATAGCAATCAGCCCCAGCATTTT

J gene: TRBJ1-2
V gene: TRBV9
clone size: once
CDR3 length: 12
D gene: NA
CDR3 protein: CASSPLGGGYTF
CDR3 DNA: TGTGCCAGCAGCCCATTGGGGGGGGGCTACACCTTC

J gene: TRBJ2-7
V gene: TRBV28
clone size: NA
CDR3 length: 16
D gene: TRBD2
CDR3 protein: CASSRPQYGGIYEQYF
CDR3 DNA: TGTGCCAGCAGTCGACCCCAGTACGGGGGGATCTACGAGCAGTACTTC

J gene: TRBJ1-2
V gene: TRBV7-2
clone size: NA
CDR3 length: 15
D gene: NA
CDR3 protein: CASSAPERANYGYTF
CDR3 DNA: TGTGCCAGCAGCGCACCAGAGAGGGCTAACTATGGCTACACCTTC

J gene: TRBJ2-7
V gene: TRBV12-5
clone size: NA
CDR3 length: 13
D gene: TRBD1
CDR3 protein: CASGLPGQGKQYF
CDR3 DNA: TGTGCTAGTGGTCTTCCGGGACAGGGGAAGCAGTACTTC

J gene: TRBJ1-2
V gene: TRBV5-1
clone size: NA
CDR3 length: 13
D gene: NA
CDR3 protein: CASKQNTNYGYTF
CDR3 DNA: TGCGCCAGCAAACAGAACACTAACTATGGCTACACCTTC

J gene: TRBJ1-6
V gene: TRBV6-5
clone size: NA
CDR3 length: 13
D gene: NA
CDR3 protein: CASSYSYDSPLHF
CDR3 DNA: TGTGCCAGCAGTTACTCCTACGATTCACCCCTCCACTTT

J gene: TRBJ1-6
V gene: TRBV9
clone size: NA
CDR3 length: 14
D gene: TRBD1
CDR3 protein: CASSAGQGGSPLHF
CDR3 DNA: TGTGCCAGCAGCGCTGGACAGGGTGGTTCACCCCTCCACTTT

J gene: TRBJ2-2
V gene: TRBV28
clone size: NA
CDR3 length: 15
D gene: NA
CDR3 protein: CASSLYTANTGELFF
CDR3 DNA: TGTGCCAGCAGTTTATACACAGCGAACACCGGGGAGCTGTTTTTT

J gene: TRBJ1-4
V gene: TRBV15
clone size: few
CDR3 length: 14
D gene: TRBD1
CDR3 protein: CATAGGYLNEKLFF
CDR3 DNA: TGTGCCACCGCAGGGGGCTATTTGAATGAAAAACTGTTTTTT

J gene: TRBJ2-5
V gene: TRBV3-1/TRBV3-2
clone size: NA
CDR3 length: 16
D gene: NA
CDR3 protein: CASSQVRLEPQETQYF
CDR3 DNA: TGTGCCAGCAGCCAAGTTAGGTTGGAGCCCCAAGAGACCCAGTACTTC

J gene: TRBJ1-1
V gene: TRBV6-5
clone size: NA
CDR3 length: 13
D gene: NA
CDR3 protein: CASSYMLNTEAFF
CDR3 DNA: TGTGCCAGCAGTTACATGTTAAACACTGAAGCTTTCTTT

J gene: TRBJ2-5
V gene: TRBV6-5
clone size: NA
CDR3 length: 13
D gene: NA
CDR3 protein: CASLGANQETQYF
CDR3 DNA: TGTGCCAGCCTCGGTGCAAACCAAGAGACCCAGTACTTC

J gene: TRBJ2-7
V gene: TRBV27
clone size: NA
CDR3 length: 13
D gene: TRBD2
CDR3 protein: CASRDGGSYEQYF
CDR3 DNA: TGTGCCAGCAGGGATGGCGGGAGCTACGAGCAGTACTTC

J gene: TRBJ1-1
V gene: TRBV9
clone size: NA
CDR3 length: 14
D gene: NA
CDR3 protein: CASSPIAGNTEAFF
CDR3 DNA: TGTGCCAGCAGCCCCATAGCGGGGAACACTGAAGCTTTCTTT

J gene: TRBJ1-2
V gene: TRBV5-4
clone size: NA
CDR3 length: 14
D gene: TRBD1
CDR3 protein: CASSTGTGRYGYTF
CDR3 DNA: TGTGCCAGCAGCACCGGGACAGGGCGCTATGGCTACACCTTC

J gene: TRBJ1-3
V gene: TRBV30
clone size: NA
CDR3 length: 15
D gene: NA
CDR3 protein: CAWSVSRSSGNTIYF
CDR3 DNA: TGTGCCTGGAGTGTTTCCCGGTCCTCTGGAAACACCATATATTTT

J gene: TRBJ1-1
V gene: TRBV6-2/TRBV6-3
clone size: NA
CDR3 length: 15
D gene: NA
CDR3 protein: CASSPGFVMNTEAFF
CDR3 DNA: TGTGCCAGCAGTCCGGGATTTGTAATGAACACTGAAGCTTTCTTT

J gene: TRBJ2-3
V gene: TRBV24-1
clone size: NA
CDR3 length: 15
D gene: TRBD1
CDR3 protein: CATGARGQGTDTQYF
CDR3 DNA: TGTGCCACCGGAGCCCGGGGACAGGGAACAGATACGCAGTATTTT

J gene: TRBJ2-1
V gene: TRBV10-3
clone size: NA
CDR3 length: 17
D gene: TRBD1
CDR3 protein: CAISELGGPSSYNEQFF
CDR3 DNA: TGTGCCATCAGTGAGCTAGGGGGCCCCAGCTCCTACAATGAGCAGTTCTTC

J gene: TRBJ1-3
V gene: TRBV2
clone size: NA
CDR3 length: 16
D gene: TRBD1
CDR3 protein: CASKRAGTAPGNTIYF
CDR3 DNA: TGTGCCAGCAAGAGAGCAGGGACAGCACCTGGAAACACCATATATTTT

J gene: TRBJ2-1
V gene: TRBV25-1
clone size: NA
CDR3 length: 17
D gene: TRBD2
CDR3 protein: CASSDLASSGPYNEQFF
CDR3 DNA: TGTGCCAGCAGTGACCTCGCTTCTAGCGGCCCCTACAATGAGCAGTTCTTC

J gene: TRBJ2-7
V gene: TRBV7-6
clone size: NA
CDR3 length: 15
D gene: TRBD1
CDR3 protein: CASSLGVGGPYEQYF
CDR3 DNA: TGTGCCAGCAGCTTGGGGGTAGGGGGCCCTTACGAGCAGTACTTC

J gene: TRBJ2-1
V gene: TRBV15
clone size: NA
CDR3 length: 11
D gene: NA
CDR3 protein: CATSSGVEQFF
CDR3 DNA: TGTGCCACCAGCAGTGGAGTTGAGCAGTTCTTC

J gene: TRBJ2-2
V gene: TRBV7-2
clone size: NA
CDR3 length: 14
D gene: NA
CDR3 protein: CASSPGGYTGELFF
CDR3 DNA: TGTGCCAGCAGTCCGGGTGGGTACACCGGGGAGCTGTTTTTT

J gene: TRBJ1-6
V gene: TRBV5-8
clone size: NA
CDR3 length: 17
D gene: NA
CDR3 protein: CASSVGSGLAFNSPLHF
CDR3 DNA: TGTGCCAGCAGCGTAGGATCAGGATTGGCCTTTAATTCACCCCTCCACTTT

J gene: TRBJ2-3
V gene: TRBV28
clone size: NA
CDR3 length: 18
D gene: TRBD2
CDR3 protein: CASSLLTGTSGATDTQYF
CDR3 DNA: TGTGCCAGCAGTTTATTAACCGGGACTAGCGGAGCCACAGATACGCAGTATTTT

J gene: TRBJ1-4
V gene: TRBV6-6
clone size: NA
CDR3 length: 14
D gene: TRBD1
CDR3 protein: CASSIGTDNEKLFF
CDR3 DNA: TGTGCGTCCAGCATAGGGACAGACAATGAAAAACTGTTTTTT

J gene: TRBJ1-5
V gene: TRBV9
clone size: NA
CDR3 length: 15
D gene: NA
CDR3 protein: CASSLTGQLAQPQHF
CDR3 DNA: TGTGCCAGCAGCTTGACCGGACAGCTCGCTCAGCCCCAGCATTTT

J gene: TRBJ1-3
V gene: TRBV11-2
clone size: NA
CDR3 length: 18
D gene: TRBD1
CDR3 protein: CASSLSIQTGGSGNTIYF
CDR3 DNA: TGTGCCAGCAGCTTAAGTATTCAGACAGGGGGCTCTGGAAACACCATATATTTT

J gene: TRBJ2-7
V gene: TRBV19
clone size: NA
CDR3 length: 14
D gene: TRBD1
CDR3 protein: CASSRQGASYEQYF
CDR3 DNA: TGTGCCAGTAGTAGACAGGGGGCATCCTACGAGCAGTACTTC

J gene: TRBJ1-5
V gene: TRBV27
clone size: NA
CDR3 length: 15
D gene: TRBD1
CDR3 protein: CASSPRDRGNQPQHF
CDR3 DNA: TGTGCCAGCAGTCCCCGGGACAGGGGCAATCAGCCCCAGCATTTT

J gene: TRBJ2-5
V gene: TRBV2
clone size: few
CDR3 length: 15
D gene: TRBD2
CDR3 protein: CASSADTSAGETQYF
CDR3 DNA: TGTGCCAGCAGTGCCGACACTAGCGCGGGAGAGACCCAGTACTTC

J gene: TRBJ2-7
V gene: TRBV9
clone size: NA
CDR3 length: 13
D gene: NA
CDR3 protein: CASSVGASYEQYF
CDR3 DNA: TGTGCCAGCAGCGTAGGGGCTTCCTACGAGCAGTACTTC

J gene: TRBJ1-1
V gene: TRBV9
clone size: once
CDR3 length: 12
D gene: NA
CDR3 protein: CASSVGATEAFF
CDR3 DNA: TGTGCCAGCAGCGTGGGGGCGACTGAAGCTTTCTTT